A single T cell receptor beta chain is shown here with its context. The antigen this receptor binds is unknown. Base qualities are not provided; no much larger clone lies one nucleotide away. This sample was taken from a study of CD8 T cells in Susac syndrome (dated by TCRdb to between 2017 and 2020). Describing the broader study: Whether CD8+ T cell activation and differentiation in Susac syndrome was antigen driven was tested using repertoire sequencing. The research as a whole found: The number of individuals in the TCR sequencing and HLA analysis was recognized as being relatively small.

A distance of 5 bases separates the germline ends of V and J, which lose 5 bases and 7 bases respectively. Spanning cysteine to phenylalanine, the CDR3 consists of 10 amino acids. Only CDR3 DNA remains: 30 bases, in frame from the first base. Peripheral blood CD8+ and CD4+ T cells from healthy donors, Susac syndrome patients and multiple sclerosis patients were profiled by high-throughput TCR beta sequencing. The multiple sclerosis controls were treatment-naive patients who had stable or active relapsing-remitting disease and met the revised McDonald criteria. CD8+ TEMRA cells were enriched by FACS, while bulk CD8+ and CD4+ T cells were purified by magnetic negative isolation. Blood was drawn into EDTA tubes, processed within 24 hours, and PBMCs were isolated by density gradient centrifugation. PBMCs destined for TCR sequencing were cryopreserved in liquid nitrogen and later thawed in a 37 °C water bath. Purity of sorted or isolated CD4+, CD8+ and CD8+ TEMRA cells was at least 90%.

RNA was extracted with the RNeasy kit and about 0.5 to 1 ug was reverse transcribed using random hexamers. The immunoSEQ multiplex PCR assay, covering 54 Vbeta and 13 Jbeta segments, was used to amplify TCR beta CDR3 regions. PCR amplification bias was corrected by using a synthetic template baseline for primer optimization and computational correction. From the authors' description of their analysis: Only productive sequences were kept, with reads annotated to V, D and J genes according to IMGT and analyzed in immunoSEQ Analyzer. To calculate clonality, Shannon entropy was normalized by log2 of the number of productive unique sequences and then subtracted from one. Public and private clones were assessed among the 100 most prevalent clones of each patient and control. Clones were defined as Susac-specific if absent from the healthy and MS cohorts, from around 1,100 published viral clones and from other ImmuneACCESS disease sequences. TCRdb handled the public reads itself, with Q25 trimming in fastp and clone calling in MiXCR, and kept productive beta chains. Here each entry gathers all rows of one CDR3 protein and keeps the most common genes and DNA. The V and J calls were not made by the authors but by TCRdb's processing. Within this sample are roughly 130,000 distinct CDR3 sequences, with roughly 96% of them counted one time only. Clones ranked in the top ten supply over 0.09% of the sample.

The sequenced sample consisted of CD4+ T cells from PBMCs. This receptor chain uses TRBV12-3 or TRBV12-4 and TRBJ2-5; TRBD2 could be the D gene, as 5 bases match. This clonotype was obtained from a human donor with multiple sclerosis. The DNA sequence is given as TGTGCCAGCAGTCGGGGGACCCAGTACTTC. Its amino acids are CASSRGTQYF.